These 20 T cell receptor beta chains were sequenced from one sample in a study of blood T cell repertoires in COVID-19. Produced via immunoSEQ multiplex PCR; TCRdb's table is partial and in-frame only. Among roughly 80,000 clones listed, 84% were seen once. Sequencing was performed on peripheral blood. All receptors come from a man aged 45-60 years with acute or convalescent COVID-19.

The rearrangement links TRBV6-2 or TRBV6-3 to TRBJ2-1, with 8 bases matching TRBD1. The CDR3 is made up of 14 amino acids. The V gene end was trimmed by 4 bases and the J gene end by 9 bases; junction bases not matched to a gene: 8. CDR1 is MNHEY and CDR2 is SVGEGT in the germline V gene. This chain's CDR3 is CASSWDRWFGEQFF. CDR3 in DNA: TGTGCCAGCAGTTGGGACAGGTGGTTTGGTGAGCAGTTCTTC.

A word on this clone: This specimen includes other DNA sequences encoding the same CDR3. V and J are TRBV6-1 and TRBJ2-5; the match to TRBD2 covers 11 bases. Per germline, CDR1 MNHNS and CDR2 SASEGT. The CDR3 consists of 16 residues. The ends lost 2 bases at V and 5 bases at J; junction bases unmatched: 7. The DNA of the CDR3 is TGTGCCAGCAGTGAATTAGCGGGAGGGCCCCAGGAGACCCAGTACTTC. Protein sequence: CASSELAGGPQETQYF.

The rearrangement joins TRBV4-1 to TRBJ2-2, with 8 nucleotides matching TRBD1. V was clipped by 2 bases and J by 4 bases; unmatched bases: 9. The CDR3 consists of 17 residues. The germline V gene has CDR1 MGHRA and CDR2 YSYEKL. The CDR3 loop is CASSQNPTGALTGELFF. Written as DNA, the CDR3 is TGCGCCAGCAGCCAAAACCCGACAGGGGCCCTCACCGGGGAGCTGTTTTTT.

V gene TRBV7-2 combines with J gene TRBJ1-2, with unresolved D. With 1 base removed from V and 2 bases from J, the gap between germline ends came to 8 bases. The germline V gene has CDR1 SGHTA and CDR2 FQGNSA. The length of the CDR3 is 14 residues. As DNA, the CDR3 is TGTGCCAGCAGCTTAGGAGGCGAAAACTATGGCTACACCTTC. The encoded protein is CASSLGGENYGYTF.

The chain links TRBV5-8 to TRBJ1-5; 9 nucleotides agree with TRBD1. The CDR3 runs 15 residues. V dropped 2 bases and J dropped 7; count of bases not matched to a gene: 7. Germline CDR1 and CDR2: SGHTS and YDEGEE. The CDR3 region is CASSLQGALGQPQHF. In DNA, the CDR3 is TGTGCCAGCAGCTTACAGGGGGCTTTAGGGCAGCCCCAGCATTTT.

This clone was seen a handful of times. The rearrangement uses TRBV7-8 and TRBJ2-7; the D gene is possibly TRBD2 (6 bases). V was trimmed by 0 bases and J by 3 bases, leaving 15 bases between them. Germline loops: CDR1 SGHVS, CDR2 FQNEAQ. The CDR3 has 16 amino acids. This chain's CDR3 is CASSLATYGGGYEQYF. The CDR3 bases are TGTGCCAGCAGCTTAGCGACGTACGGGGGAGGCTACGAGCAGTACTTC. Variable domain in full (rest from reference TRBV7-8 and TRBJ2-7): GAGVSQSPRYKVAKRGQDVALRCDPISGHVSLFWYQQALGQGPEFLTYFQNEAQLDKSGLPSDRFFAERPEGSVSTLKIQRTQQEDSAVYLCASSLATYGGGYEQYFGPGTRLTVT.

The gene calls are TRBV29-1 and TRBJ2-1; 10 positions match TRBD2. Trimming removed 5 bases from V and 2 bases from J; junction bases left unmatched: 6. CDR1 is SQVTM and CDR2 is ANQGSEA in the germline V gene. CDR3 length: 15 residues. Here the CDR3 reads CSVTGLADAYNEQFF. In nucleotides, the CDR3 is TGCAGCGTTACCGGACTAGCGGACGCCTACAATGAGCAGTTCTTC.

V usage is TRBV6-2 or TRBV6-3 and J usage is TRBJ1-1, with D maybe TRBD1 (5 bases). V shed 0 bases and J shed 0 bases, with 11 bases lying between them. Germline V gives CDR1 MNHEY, CDR2 SVGEGT. This CDR3 is built from 16 residues. In nucleotides, the CDR3 is TGTGCCAGCAGTTACTCGGTAGGGGAGGTGAACACTGAAGCTTTCTTT. Its protein product is CASSYSVGEVNTEAFF.

The chain uses TRBV24-1 and TRBJ1-1; D is ambiguous. The CDR3 runs 13 residues. Per the germline V gene, CDR1 is KGHDR and CDR2 is SFDVKD. V gave up 5 bases and J gave up 4 bases, with 10 bases separating them. The CDR3 protein is CATSAAGFTEAFF. The CDR3 coding sequence is TGTGCCACCAGTGCGGCGGGGTTCACTGAAGCTTTCTTT.

V is TRBV6-2 or TRBV6-3 and J is TRBJ1-5, with TRBD1 matching 7 bases. Germline V lookup: CDR1 MNHEY, CDR2 SVGEGT. The CDR3 spans 13 residues. V shed 6 bases and J 6 bases; nucleotides not matched to a gene: 5. The CDR3 DNA reads as TGTGCCAGCAGCGGCCAGGGGGGTCAGCCCCAGCATTTT. Translated: CASSGQGGQPQHF.

CDR3 nucleotides: TGTGCCAGCAGTTCCCCCTATTCGGGGACAGGGGGTGAAAAACTGTTTTTT. Translating gives CASSSPYSGTGGEKLFF. The chain carries TRBV28 and TRBJ1-4; TRBD1 aligns across 11 bases. The trim removed 4 bases at V and 7 bases at J, leaving 11 bases unmatched. The germline V gene encodes CDR1 MDHEN and CDR2 SYDVKM. This CDR3 has 17 residues.

This clone was observed a single time. This chain connects TRBV10-2 to TRBJ2-7, with 7 positions matching TRBD2. The CDR3 is made up of 13 amino acids. Germline values: CDR1 WSHSY, CDR2 SAAADI. V trimming: 8 bases; J trimming: 3 bases; junction bases outside the gene matches: 7. CDR3 nucleotides: TGCGCCAGCTGGGTCGGGGAGGGCTACGAGCAGTACTTC. Translating it yields CASWVGEGYEQYF.

This chain connects TRBV30 to TRBJ2-7, with D perhaps matching TRBD1 (5 bases). CDR1 and CDR2 (germline): GTSNPN, SVGIG (reference sequence). V was shortened by 7 bases and J by 2 bases, with 12 bases between the two germline ends. There are 12 residues in the CDR3. In DNA form, the CDR3 reads TGTGCCTTAGACAGATCAACCTACGAGCAGTACTTC. Translated, it gives CALDRSTYEQYF.

The chain recombines TRBV28 with TRBJ2-7; tentatively, D is TRBD2 (6 bases). This CDR3 region has 16 residues. CDR1 and CDR2 from the germline V gene are MDHEN and SYDVKM. V lost 4 bases and J 1 base, leaving 17 bases between the germline ends. The CDR3 sequence is CASSSFRVAGSYEQYF. As DNA, the CDR3 is TGTGCCAGCAGTTCCTTTCGGGTGGCGGGGTCCTACGAGCAGTACTTC.

This clone was observed once. The genes are TRBV5-1 and TRBJ2-7; 10 bases match TRBD1. The V gene end was trimmed by 4 bases and the J gene end by 4 bases; junction bases not matched to a gene: 5. From germline, CDR1 is SGHRS and CDR2 YFSETQ. This CDR3 has 14 amino acids. The CDR3 region has the DNA TGCGCCAGCAGCCGCGACAGGGGGCAATACGAGCAGTACTTC. The encoded protein is CASSRDRGQYEQYF.

CDR3 nucleotide sequence: TGTGCCAGCAGTTACTCGGGACAGGGAATCTCACCCCTCCACTTT. Its translation is CASSYSGQGISPLHF. V usage is TRBV6-5 and J usage is TRBJ1-6, with 9 nucleotides matching TRBD1. V shed 0 bases, J shed 10 bases, and the junction held 4 bases outside the gene matches. Germline CDR1 and CDR2: MNHEY and SVGAGI. The CDR3 sequence is 15 residues long.

V usage is TRBV29-1 and J usage is TRBJ2-7; 8 bases agree with TRBD1. J gave up 3 bases and V 6 bases, and 4 bases lay outside the gene matches. This CDR3 contains 12 residues. Germline values: CDR1 SQVTM, CDR2 ANQGSEA. CDR3 bases: TGCAGCGTCGACAGGGGAGACTACGAGCAGTACTTC. Protein: CSVDRGDYEQYF.

The chain links TRBV28 to TRBJ1-2; D ambiguous. The V end lost 3 bases, the J end lost 6 bases, and 8 bases lay between the germline ends. This CDR3 is built from 12 residues. Germline V gene lookup returns CDR1 MDHEN and CDR2 SYDVKM. In nucleotides, the CDR3 is TGTGCCAGCAGTTTCGGGTCGGATGGCTACACCTTC. This codes for CASSFGSDGYTF.

The chain recombines TRBV7-2 with TRBJ1-2, with a tentative D call TRBD1 (6 bases). The CDR3 contains 13 residues. Trimming removed 6 bases at V and 4 bases at J, with 12 bases between. The germline V gene has CDR1 SGHTA and CDR2 FQGNSA. As DNA, the CDR3 is TGTGCCAGCAGTTCCGGGGGGCCCTATGGCTACACCTTC. It translates to CASSSGGPYGYTF.

The chain has TRBV28 and TRBJ1-4, with TRBD1 as a possible D gene (6 bases). Germline V lookup: CDR1 MDHEN, CDR2 SYDVKM. The CDR3 has 15 amino acids. V was shortened by 4 bases and J by 4 bases, with 13 bases between the two germline ends. The DNA for the CDR3 is TGTGCCAGCAGTTCACCAGGGGAGTTTAATGAAAAACTGTTTTTT. Amino acids: CASSSPGEFNEKLFF.